This passage covers 31 T cell receptor beta chains from one sample sequenced in a study of blood T cell repertoires in COVID-19. Assay used: immunoSEQ multiplex PCR; TCRdb lists only in-frame clones, some missing. The sample yields almost 500,000 clones, 80% to 90% seen once. Specimen: PBMCs or T cells enriched from blood (not recorded which). These receptors all stem from a woman aged 60 to 75 who had recovered from COVID-19.

The gene calls are TRBV6-5 and TRBJ1-6, with D tentatively TRBD1 (5 bases). The CDR3 contains 16 residues. Germline CDR1 reads MNHEY; CDR2 reads SVGAGI. Trimming removed 0 bases at V and 10 bases at J, with 16 bases between. Written as DNA, the CDR3 is TGTGCCAGCAGTTACTCTAGGCGGGGGTTTGGGTCACCCCTCCACTTT. It encodes CASSYSRRGFGSPLHF.

The J gene is TRBJ2-2, the V gene TRBV11-3; 10 positions agree with TRBD2. CDR3 length equals 15 residues. The junction had 5 bases not matched to a gene; V was cut back by 5 bases and J by 5 bases. Germline V gene sequence: CDR1 SGHNT, CDR2 YENEEA. CDR3 nucleotides: TGTGCCAGCAGCCTACTAGCGGGGTGGACCGGGGAGCTGTTTTTT. It yields the protein CASSLLAGWTGELFF.

The chain has TRBV11-2 and TRBJ2-5, with D unclear. CDR3 length equals 14 residues. Germline CDR1 is SGHAT and CDR2 is FQNNGV. V was trimmed by 1 base and J by 0 bases, leaving 6 bases between them. The CDR3: CASSLGRNQETQYF. In nucleotides, the CDR3 is TGTGCCAGCAGCTTAGGGCGGAACCAAGAGACCCAGTACTTC.

This rearrangement joins TRBV5-1 to TRBJ2-3; 12 bases are shared with TRBD2. CDR1 and CDR2 from the germline V gene are SGHRS and YFSETQ. The J segment lost 2 bases and the V segment lost 5 bases, leaving 3 bases of the junction unmatched. The CDR3 totals 15 residues. In nucleotides, the CDR3 is TGCGCCAGCAGGCTAGCGGGGGGGCACACAGATACGCAGTATTTT. Translated, it gives CASRLAGGHTDTQYF. Drawing the rest from reference TRBV5-1 and TRBJ2-3, the complete variable domain is KAGVTQTPRYLIKTRGQQVTLSCSPISGHRSVSWYQQTPGQGLQFLFEYFSETQRNKGNFPGRFSGRQFSNSRSEMNVSTLELGDSALYLCASRLAGGHTDTQYFGPGTRLTVL.

The rearrangement joins TRBV9 to TRBJ2-2, with D tentatively TRBD1 (6 bases). V shed 0 bases and J shed 0 bases, with 12 bases lying between them. This CDR3 has 17 amino acids. Germline V gene sequence: CDR1 SGDLS, CDR2 YYNGEE. CDR3 DNA sequence: TGTGCCAGCAGCGTAGCAGGGGTAGGGGCGAACACCGGGGAGCTGTTTTTT. Protein product: CASSVAGVGANTGELFF. Drawing the rest from reference TRBV9 and TRBJ2-2, the complete variable domain is DSGVTQTPKHLITATGQRVTLRCSPRSGDLSVYWYQQSLDQGLQFLIQYYNGEERAKGNILERFSAQQFPDLHSELNLSSLELGDSALYFCASSVAGVGANTGELFFGEGSRLTVL.

V is TRBV3-1 (or the pseudogene TRBV3-2) and J is TRBJ2-3; tentative D call: TRBD2 (5 bases). V shed 1 base and J shed 4 bases, with 15 bases lying between them. Germline CDR1 is LGHDT and CDR2 is YNNKEL (reference sequence). CDR3 length: 16 residues. The CDR3 region has the DNA TGTGCCAGCAGCCAAGGGGAGTGGTCCGGGTCAGATACGCAGTATTTT. This gives the protein CASSQGEWSGSDTQYF.

V gene TRBV27 combines with J gene TRBJ1-1; D ambiguous. The CDR3 is 12 residues long. Per germline, CDR1 MNHEY and CDR2 SMNVEV (reference sequence). V lost 6 bases, J lost 4 bases, and 9 bases lay in between. CDR3 in DNA: TGTGCCAGCAGAATGGGAGCCACTGAAGCTTTCTTT. Translation gives CASRMGATEAFF.

This clone was seen more than once but under ten times. The gene calls are TRBV7-2 and TRBJ1-6; D is unclear. This CDR3 spans 15 amino acids. Looked up from germline, CDR1 is SGHTA and CDR2 is FQGNSA. The V end lost 2 bases, the J end lost 0 bases, and 5 bases lay between the germline ends. The CDR3 sequence: CASSLLRSYNSPLHF. In nucleotides, the CDR3 is TGTGCCAGCAGCTTACTCCGCTCCTATAATTCACCCCTCCACTTT. The full variable domain, with the rest looked up from reference TRBV7-2 and TRBJ1-6, is GAGVSQSPSNKVTEKGKDVELRCDPISGHTALYWYRQSLGQGLEFLIYFQGNSAPDKSGLPSDRFSAERTGGSVSTLTIQRTQQEDSAVYLCASSLLRSYNSPLHFGNGTRLTVT.

The V gene is TRBV24-1, the J gene TRBJ2-1, with 9 nucleotides matching TRBD1. V was clipped by 2 bases and J by 5 bases; unmatched bases: 3. Germline V gene lookup returns CDR1 KGHDR and CDR2 SFDVKD. The length of the CDR3 is 15 residues. The CDR3 DNA sequence: TGTGCCACCAGTGATTCAAGGACAGGGGACAATGAGCAGTTCTTC. This encodes CATSDSRTGDNEQFF.

The chain combines TRBV6-6 with TRBJ2-2, with 12 bases fitting TRBD2. Losses at the gene ends were 5 bases for V and 3 bases for J; bases not matched to a gene: 10. The CDR3 is 18 residues long. Germline V lookup: CDR1 MNHNY, CDR2 SVGAGI (reference sequence). The chain's CDR3 is CASSPTTLAGGDTGELFF. CDR3 coding DNA: TGTGCCAGCAGTCCTACTACGCTAGCGGGGGGGGACACCGGGGAGCTGTTTTTT.

V usage is TRBV5-6 and J usage is TRBJ1-5; D is undetermined. CDR1 and CDR2 (germline): SGHDT, YYEEEE. Trimming took off 0 bases at V and 7 bases at J, with 8 bases between the two ends. CDR3 length: 13 residues. The CDR3 reads CASSLGAYQPQHF. The CDR3 DNA reads as TGTGCCAGCAGCTTGGGGGCATACCAGCCCCAGCATTTT.

J is TRBJ1-1 and V is TRBV18; TRBD1 might be the D (6 bases). The length of the CDR3 is 14 residues. Trimming stripped 6 bases from V and 2 bases from J, with 13 bases between. Germline V gene sequence: CDR1 KGHSH, CDR2 LQKENI. As DNA, the CDR3 is TGTGCCAGCTCGGCTCGACAGGCTAACACTGAAGCTTTCTTT. This sequence encodes CASSARQANTEAFF.

The chain links TRBV5-1 to TRBJ1-1; perhaps TRBD1 as D (5 bases). Trimming left V 4 bases short and J 4 bases short, with 17 bases between. The CDR3 consists of 15 residues. Germline lookup yields CDR1 SGHRS and CDR2 YFSETQ. CDR3 sequence reads: CASSQDTSGVTEAFF. The CDR3 DNA reads TGCGCCAGCAGCCAGGACACCTCCGGAGTCACTGAAGCTTTCTTT.

The rearrangement links TRBV7-9 to TRBJ1-1; D is ambiguous. V lost 0 bases and J lost 8, with 10 bases in between. This CDR3 has 13 residues. From germline, CDR1 is SEHNR and CDR2 FQNEAQ (reference sequence). The DNA for the CDR3 is TGTGCCAGCAGCTTAGCGCCCCGAGGAGAAGCTTTCTTT. Its protein product is CASSLAPRGEAFF.

Written as DNA, the CDR3 is TGTGCCAGCTCACTGGGGGGGTCTGGAAACACCATATATTTT. It translates to CASSLGGSGNTIYF. The genes are TRBV3-1 (or the pseudogene TRBV3-2) and TRBJ1-3, with D maybe TRBD1 (5 bases). This CDR3 comprises 14 residues. Trimming stripped 8 bases from V and 1 base from J, with 12 bases between. Germline CDR1 LGHDT, CDR2 YNNKEL (reference sequence).

CDR3 in DNA: TGTGCCAGCAGCCGACAGGGTACGGACCTAAAACTGTTTTTT. It encodes CASSRQGTDLKLFF. The chain is built from TRBV3-1 (or the pseudogene TRBV3-2) and TRBJ1-4; 7 bases align to TRBD1. With 4 bases clipped from V and 10 bases from J, the junction kept 9 bases outside the gene matches. The germline CDR1 and CDR2 sequences are LGHDT and YNNKEL (reference sequence). There are 14 residues in the CDR3.

DNA for the CDR3: TGTGCCAGCAGCGTAAGGGACTACGATTTGGGTACGCAGTATTTT. Its translation is CASSVRDYDLGTQYF. The genes are TRBV9 and TRBJ2-3; 7 bases map to TRBD2. Germline V gives CDR1 SGDLS, CDR2 YYNGEE. The J segment lost 8 bases and the V segment lost 1 base, leaving 10 bases of the junction unmatched. CDR3 length equals 15 residues.

This clone is a singleton in its sample. V and J are TRBV19 and TRBJ1-5; 7 positions agree with TRBD1. Germline CDR1 and CDR2: LNHDA and SQIVND (reference sequence). J lost 0 bases, V lost 7 bases, and 3 bases had no gene match. The CDR3 is made up of 14 amino acids. The DNA for the CDR3 is TGTGCCAGTACCCGGGACAGTAGCAATCAGCCCCAGCATTTT. It yields the protein CASTRDSSNQPQHF.

The chain uses TRBV28 and TRBJ1-2; TRBD1 is a possible D gene (5 bases). Germline V gene lookup returns CDR1 MDHEN and CDR2 SYDVKM. The CDR3 spans 17 residues. With 6 bases removed from V and 0 bases from J, the gap between germline ends came to 20 bases. CDR3 sequence reads: CASRAYGGASPNYGYTF. The CDR3 bases are TGTGCCAGCAGAGCTTATGGCGGGGCTTCTCCTAACTATGGCTACACCTTC.

The chain carries TRBV9 and TRBJ1-3; no reliable D call. Germline V lookup: CDR1 SGDLS, CDR2 YYNGEE. CDR3 length: 11 residues. Trimming stripped 6 bases from V and 2 bases from J, with 3 bases between. The CDR3 region has the DNA TGTGCCAGCACGGCTGGAAACACCATATATTTT. Translation gives CASTAGNTIYF.

The rearrangement uses TRBV6-5 and TRBJ1-1; TRBD1 aligns across 9 bases. This CDR3 contains 13 residues. Germline CDR1 is MNHEY and CDR2 is SVGAGI. Trimming cost V 5 bases and J 8 bases; bases outside gene matches: 6. CDR3 amino acids: CASSLGQGREAFF. CDR3 bases: TGTGCCAGCAGTCTCGGACAGGGGCGGGAAGCTTTCTTT.

CDR3 protein: CASSLTGGGSREQYV. The CDR3, as DNA: TGTGCCAGCAGCTTGACGGGGGGCGGGTCACGTGAGCAGTACGTC. The chain joins TRBV5-4 to TRBJ2-7; tentatively, D is TRBD2 (7 bases). V lost 1 base, J lost 7 bases, and 18 bases lay in between. The CDR3 has 15 amino acids. CDR1 and CDR2 from the germline V gene are SGHNT and YYREEE (reference sequence).

The gene calls are TRBV10-2 and TRBJ1-3; tentative D call: TRBD1 (6 bases). Germline V gene sequence: CDR1 WSHSY, CDR2 SAAADI. The germline V and J ends were trimmed by 4 bases and 0 bases, with 10 bases remaining between them. This CDR3 has 15 amino acids. The CDR3 protein is CASSVDSYSGNTIYF. The CDR3 bases are TGCGCCAGCAGTGTGGACAGTTACTCTGGAAACACCATATATTTT.

This clone was seen only once. This chain connects TRBV6-5 to TRBJ1-4; D not resolved. Germline CDR1 is MNHEY and CDR2 is SVGAGI. This CDR3 comprises 14 residues. Trimming pared 2 bases from V and 6 bases from J, leaving 10 bases between. The CDR3 is CASSYRSGYEKLFF. CDR3 coding DNA: TGTGCCAGCAGTTACCGATCTGGCTATGAAAAACTGTTTTTT.

The V call is TRBV6-5, the J call TRBJ1-6; D ambiguous. This CDR3 has 15 amino acids. V lost 0 bases and J lost 8, with 11 bases in between. CDR1 is MNHEY and CDR2 is SVGAGI in the germline V gene. This chain's CDR3 is CASSYSTQFYSPLHF. The CDR3 bases are TGTGCCAGCAGTTACTCGACACAGTTCTATTCACCCCTCCACTTT.

The chain recombines TRBV12-5 with TRBJ1-1, with 9 bases fitting TRBD1. From germline, CDR1 is LGHNT and CDR2 FRNRAP. The CDR3 is 15 amino acids. Trimming at V came to 1 base and at J to 1 base, leaving 1 base not matched to a gene. CDR3: CASGLGQGGNTEAFF. The CDR3 DNA reads TGTGCTAGTGGTTTGGGACAGGGGGGGAACACTGAAGCTTTCTTT.

With regard to this clone: The junction departs from the called germline gene at one end, perhaps through a read error. Other DNA sequences of this sample code for an identical CDR3. The chain recombines TRBV5-4 with TRBJ2-6, with D perhaps TRBD2 (6 bases). CDR1 is SGHNT, CDR2 YYREEE, per germline (reference sequence). CDR3 size: 15 residues. Here the CDR3 reads CASSRGEPGANVLTF. CDR3 nucleotides: TGTGCTAGCAGCCGCGGGGAACCCGGGGCCAACGTCCTGACTTTC.

The V gene is TRBV9, the J gene TRBJ2-3; 8 bases match TRBD2. The CDR3 totals 15 residues. Unmatched junction bases numbered 1, after V lost 0 bases and J lost 1 base. The germline gives CDR1 SGDLS, CDR2 YYNGEE. CDR3 bases: TGTGCCAGCAGCGTAGAAGCGGGGGGCACAGATACGCAGTATTTT. Amino acids: CASSVEAGGTDTQYF. The whole variable domain, filled in from reference TRBV9 and TRBJ2-3, reads DSGVTQTPKHLITATGQRVTLRCSPRSGDLSVYWYQQSLDQGLQFLIQYYNGEERAKGNILERFSAQQFPDLHSELNLSSLELGDSALYFCASSVEAGGTDTQYFGPGTRLTVL.

The rearrangement uses TRBV7-8 and TRBJ2-5, with TRBD1 identical over 7 bases. Losses at the gene ends were 7 bases for V and 0 bases for J; bases not matched to a gene: 11. This CDR3 is built from 16 residues. Germline V gene sequence: CDR1 SGHVS, CDR2 FQNEAQ. CDR3 DNA: TGTGCCAGCACCAAGGCCGGTACAGGGGACCAAGAGACCCAGTACTTC. This codes for CASTKAGTGDQETQYF.

The chain has TRBV5-1 and TRBJ1-6; perhaps TRBD1 as D (5 bases). V lost 6 bases to trimming and J lost 7 bases, with 14 bases between them. CDR3 length: 14 residues. Germline values: CDR1 SGHRS, CDR2 YFSETQ. CDR3 region: CASKLGGDNSPLHF. As DNA, the CDR3 is TGCGCCAGCAAACTTGGAGGGGACAATTCACCCCTCCACTTT.

This clone was detected only a few times. The chain carries TRBV15 and TRBJ1-3; a possible D gene is TRBD1 (5 bases). The CDR3 sequence is 14 residues long. V was clipped by 0 bases and J by 7 bases, with 10 bases between them. From germline, CDR1 is LNHNV and CDR2 YYDKDF (reference sequence). The DNA of the CDR3 is TGTGCCACCAGCAGAGATTGGCAGGGTAACACCATATATTTT. Its translation: CATSRDWQGNTIYF.